This T cell receptor beta chain was sequenced for a study of blood T cell repertoires in COVID-19. The germline gives CDR1 DFQATT, CDR2 SNEGSKA (reference sequence). The CDR3 is 11 residues long. Trimming removed 6 bases at V and 10 bases at J, with 15 bases between. Only in-frame clones appear in the TCRdb table, and some are missing; sequencing was by immunoSEQ multiplex PCR. The repertoire includes some 210,000 clones, roughly 89% of them detected once, and around 6.5% sits in the top ten. Material for sequencing was peripheral blood. J is TRBJ1-1 and V is TRBV20-1; weak D call: TRBD1 (6 bases). The TCR sequence derives from a man in his 60s who had recovered from COVID-19. This CDR3 reads CSALTGKAAFF. The CDR3 DNA is TGCAGTGCCCTAACAGGGAAAGCAGCTTTCTTT.